These 31 T cell receptor beta chains were all obtained from the same sample, sequenced in a study of cytomegalovirus exposure and HLA in healthy donors. PCR was performed using 60 Vbeta and 13 Jbeta primers. The protocol was immunoSEQ multiplex PCR, while the TCRdb copy is restricted to in-frame clones and leaves out a portion. The profile covers 75,000 to 95,000 clones, with 70% to 80% appearing a single time and roughly 13% taken by the ten largest. The specimen sequenced was PBMCs. These receptors were collected from a human donor in good health.

The chain is built from TRBV4-3 and TRBJ2-1; tentative D call: TRBD2 (5 bases). The V gene lost 1 base and the J gene lost 7 bases, with 14 bases spanning the gap. This CDR3 is built from 15 residues. CDR1 is LGHNA, CDR2 YSLEER, per germline. CDR3 region: CASSQAWLAQNEQFF. The DNA for the CDR3 is TGCGCCAGCAGCCAAGCGTGGCTAGCCCAGAATGAGCAGTTCTTC.

The chain employs TRBV15 and TRBJ1-1; D call uncertain. V was shortened by 3 bases and J by 5 bases, with 13 bases between the two germline ends. Germline assignment: CDR1 LNHNV and CDR2 YYDKDF (reference sequence). This CDR3 has 14 residues. CDR3 nucleotides: TGTGCCACCAGCAGCCAAAGAGCGGGGACTGAAGCTTTCTTT. Encoded protein: CATSSQRAGTEAFF. The full variable domain, completed using reference TRBV15 and TRBJ1-1, is DAMVIQNPRYQVTQFGKPVTLSCSQTLNHNVMYWYQQKSSQAPKLLFHYYDKDFNNEADTPDNFQSRRPNTSFCFLDIRSPGLGDTAMYLCATSSQRAGTEAFFGQGTRLTVV.

The chain couples TRBV6-1 to TRBJ2-7; TRBD2 might be the D (5 bases). This CDR3 has 13 amino acids. V lost 4 bases and J 5 bases, leaving 12 bases between the germline ends. From germline, CDR1 is MNHNS and CDR2 SASEGT. The CDR3 spells CASSGWRHNEQYF. The CDR3 nucleotides read TGTGCCAGCAGTGGCTGGAGGCACAACGAGCAGTACTTC.

This clone was counted between two and nine times. The gene calls are TRBV5-4 and TRBJ1-1, with unresolved D. V gave up 0 bases and J gave up 2 bases, with 5 bases separating them. This CDR3 contains 13 residues. Looked up from germline, CDR1 is SGHNT and CDR2 is YYREEE (reference sequence). The CDR3 DNA reads TGTGCCAGCAGCTTGGGTCATAACACTGAAGCTTTCTTT. Its translation: CASSLGHNTEAFF.

The chain employs TRBV23-1 and TRBJ2-6, with 7 bases that match TRBD1. TRBV23-1 is reported as an ORF; its role is uncertain. Trimming removed 4 bases from V and 0 bases from J; junction bases left unmatched: 6. CDR3 length equals 17 residues. The CDR3 nucleotides are TGCGCCAGCAGTCCGGACAGGCTAGGCTCTGGGGCCAACGTCCTGACTTTC. Its translation is CASSPDRLGSGANVLTF.

V and J are TRBV7-2 and TRBJ1-5; no definite D call. V lost 5 bases to trimming and J lost 0 bases, with 11 bases between them. Germline V gene data show CDR1 as SGHTA and CDR2 as FQGNSA. This CDR3 spans 15 amino acids. CDR3 protein: CASSLRHNSNQPQHF. CDR3 in DNA: TGTGCCAGCAGCCTCCGACACAATAGCAATCAGCCCCAGCATTTT.

In DNA form, the CDR3 reads TGTGCCAGCAACGGGAGGGGCGACGAATTCCACAATGAGCAGTTCTTC. This codes for CASNGRGDEFHNEQFF. V is TRBV2 and J is TRBJ2-1; 8 bases are shared with TRBD2. Germline lookup yields CDR1 SNHLY and CDR2 FYNNEI. The CDR3 totals 16 residues. J gave up 5 bases and V 7 bases, and 13 bases lay outside the gene matches.

The chain has TRBV25-1 and TRBJ2-2; the match to TRBD1 covers 9 bases. Per germline, CDR1 MGHDK and CDR2 SYGVNS. The CDR3 is made up of 14 amino acids. Losses at the gene ends were 6 bases for V and 6 bases for J; bases not matched to a gene: 5. This chain's CDR3 is CASRGTGKAGELFF. The CDR3 coding sequence is TGTGCCAGCAGGGGGACAGGGAAAGCCGGGGAGCTGTTTTTT.

This sequence joins TRBV5-6 and TRBJ2-1; D may be TRBD2 (6 bases). This CDR3 region has 16 residues. The V gene lost 0 bases and the J gene lost 0 bases, with 10 bases spanning the gap. From germline, CDR1 is SGHDT and CDR2 YYEEEE. The chain's CDR3 is CASSLARESSYNEQFF. CDR3 sequence (DNA): TGTGCCAGCAGCTTGGCCCGGGAGAGCTCCTACAATGAGCAGTTCTTC.

The DNA for the CDR3 is TGTGCCAGCAGCGCTGATACAGGGTCTCGTAGTGAAAAACTGTTTTTT. Its translation: CASSADTGSRSEKLFF. The V and J genes are TRBV7-2 and TRBJ1-4; possibly TRBD1 for D (6 bases). This CDR3 is built from 16 residues. The V end was cut by 5 bases, the J end by 7 bases, with 20 bases between. Germline CDR1 SGHTA, CDR2 FQGNSA.

V and J are TRBV13 and TRBJ2-7; 10 bases are a match to TRBD1. Germline lookup yields CDR1 PRHDT and CDR2 FYEKMQ (reference sequence). Trimming removed 5 bases from V and 7 bases from J; junction bases left unmatched: 11. The length of the CDR3 is 15 residues. The CDR3 reads CASSGRGTGVGEQYF. As DNA, the CDR3 is TGTGCCAGCAGCGGCCGCGGGACAGGGGTAGGGGAGCAGTACTTC.

This clone was observed a handful of times. The genes are TRBV6-5 and TRBJ1-2; 11 bases match TRBD1. J lost 8 bases, V lost 7 bases, and 9 bases had no gene match. Germline V gene sequence: CDR1 MNHEY, CDR2 SVGAGI. CDR3 length: 14 residues. The CDR3 region has the DNA TGTGCCAGCACCCTCTTAGGGACAGGGGGAGGCTACACCTTC. Protein product: CASTLLGTGGGYTF.

The J gene is TRBJ1-2, the V gene TRBV29-1; possible D gene TRBD1, 5 bases. CDR3 length: 15 residues. Germline V gives CDR1 SQVTM, CDR2 ANQGSEA. V was pared by 3 bases and J by 4 bases, with 18 bases between. CDR3 protein: CSVDPRKGLGYGYTF. CDR3 DNA: TGCAGCGTTGACCCCCGTAAGGGGCTGGGCTATGGCTACACCTTC.

The chain uses TRBV5-5 and TRBJ2-3; the D gene is possibly TRBD2 (5 bases). Germline V CDR1 and CDR2: SGHKS, YYEKEE (reference sequence). Trimming stripped 6 bases from V and 5 bases from J, with 10 bases between. The CDR3 sequence is 12 residues long. The CDR3 sequence is CASTKLGDTQYF. The CDR3 DNA reads TGTGCCAGCACCAAACTAGGAGATACGCAGTATTTT.

V usage is TRBV7-9 and J usage is TRBJ2-7; 7 nucleotides match TRBD2. J was trimmed by 5 bases and V by 4 bases; bases with no gene match: 2. The CDR3 sequence is 12 residues long. Germline V CDR1 and CDR2: SEHNR, FQNEAQ (reference sequence). In DNA, the CDR3 is TGTGCCAGCAGCTGGGAGGGGAACGAGCAGTACTTC. The encoded protein is CASSWEGNEQYF.

A note on this clone: Other DNA sequences within the sample encode an identical CDR3. The V gene is TRBV10-3, the J gene TRBJ2-7; no clear D gene. The CDR3 runs 13 residues. Deletions cut 8 bases from V and 3 bases from J, with 14 bases between. CDR1 and CDR2 (germline): ENHRY, SYGVKD. The CDR3 here is CAIGVSLDYEQYF. In DNA form, the CDR3 reads TGTGCCATCGGAGTATCACTCGACTACGAGCAGTACTTC.

The CDR3 region is CAWSVSGGEVGQPQHF. The CDR3 region has the DNA TGTGCCTGGAGTGTATCGGGGGGCGAGGTTGGGCAGCCCCAGCATTTT. V gene TRBV30 combines with J gene TRBJ1-5; D is perhaps TRBD1 (6 bases). Germline lookup yields CDR1 GTSNPN and CDR2 SVGIG (reference sequence). V was trimmed by 0 bases and J by 7 bases, leaving 19 bases between them. CDR3 length equals 16 residues. Together with reference TRBV30 and TRBJ1-5, the CDR3 gives the full variable domain: SQTIHQWPATLVQPVGSPLSLECTVEGTSNPNLYWYRQAAGRGLQLLFYSVGIGQISSEVPQNLSASRPQDRQFILSSKKLLLSDSGFYLCAWSVSGGEVGQPQHFGDGTRLSIL.

The chain combines TRBV27 with TRBJ2-1; 9 nucleotides agree with TRBD2. The CDR3 consists of 15 residues. Trimming at V came to 8 bases and at J to 4 bases, leaving 9 bases not matched to a gene. The germline V gene encodes CDR1 MNHEY and CDR2 SMNVEV (reference sequence). CDR3 DNA: TGTGCCAGCCATCAAAGCGGGGGGCAGTACAATGAGCAGTTCTTC. It translates to CASHQSGGQYNEQFF.

The chain carries TRBV5-1 and TRBJ2-3; 8 bases are shared with TRBD2. Germline V CDR1 and CDR2: SGHRS, YFSETQ. Losses at the gene ends were 3 bases for V and 6 bases for J; bases not matched to a gene: 21. The CDR3 totals 19 residues. CDR3 residues: CASSSPGSPTGGPVDTQYF. The CDR3 DNA follows: TGCGCCAGCAGCTCCCCCGGTTCCCCCACGGGAGGGCCAGTTGATACGCAGTATTTT.

This clone was seen a handful of times. This rearrangement joins TRBV6-6 to TRBJ1-6, with 7 bases that match TRBD1. Germline CDR1 reads MNHNY; CDR2 reads SVGAGI (reference sequence). The CDR3 is made up of 14 amino acids. Losses at the gene ends were 6 bases for V and 6 bases for J; bases not matched to a gene: 5. This CDR3 reads CASSRGTVNSPLHF. In nucleotides, the CDR3 is TGTGCCAGCAGCCGTGGGACAGTTAATTCACCCCTCCACTTT.

This chain links TRBV5-6 with TRBJ2-2; no clear D gene. The germline gives CDR1 SGHDT, CDR2 YYEEEE. Trimming took 5 bases from V and 6 from J, leaving 5 bases between them. This CDR3 has 11 residues. Here the CDR3 DNA reads TGTGCCAGCAGTTCTCCCGGGGAGCTGTTTTTT. Residues: CASSSPGELFF.

The chain has TRBV6-5 and TRBJ2-7; 12 positions match TRBD2. Germline CDR1 is MNHEY and CDR2 is SVGAGI. This CDR3 comprises 16 residues. J was trimmed by 4 bases and V by 0 bases; bases with no gene match: 4. The CDR3 here is CASSYSASGGAYEQYF. The DNA of the CDR3 is TGTGCCAGCAGTTACTCGGCTAGCGGGGGGGCGTACGAGCAGTACTTC.

The chain combines TRBV5-8 with TRBJ1-4, with D perhaps matching TRBD1 (6 bases). The CDR3 is 16 residues long. CDR1 and CDR2 (germline): SGHTS, YDEGEE. The V gene lost 4 bases and the J gene lost 3 bases, with 16 bases spanning the gap. CDR3: CASSTGNRVANEKLFF. CDR3 nucleotide sequence: TGTGCCAGCAGCACGGGAAACAGGGTAGCTAATGAAAAACTGTTTTTT.

In the case of this clone: The same CDR3 also results from other DNA sequences found in this sample. The chain recombines TRBV18 with TRBJ1-6; possibly TRBD1 for D (6 bases). V shed 3 bases and J shed 7 bases, with 13 bases lying between them. CDR1 and CDR2 from the germline V gene are KGHSH and LQKENI. The CDR3 is made up of 15 amino acids. The CDR3 here is CASSPGQQENSPLHF. CDR3 bases: TGTGCCAGCTCACCCGGACAGCAGGAAAATTCACCCCTCCACTTT.

J is TRBJ1-6 and V is TRBV7-6; 7 nucleotides agree with TRBD1. The germline V gene has CDR1 SGHVS and CDR2 FNYEAQ. V shed 5 bases, J shed 13 bases, and the junction held 8 bases outside the gene matches. This CDR3 region has 13 residues. Here the CDR3 reads CASSEDRPRPLHF. In nucleotides, the CDR3 is TGTGCCAGCAGCGAGGACAGGCCACGGCCCCTCCACTTT.

For this clone: Its ends do not fully match the called genes, so a read error is possible. The chain is built from TRBV6-6 and TRBJ1-1; 9 bases match TRBD1. Germline-derived CDR1 and CDR2 are MNHNY and SVGAGI (reference sequence). The CDR3 is 15 residues long. The CDR3, as DNA: TGTGTCAGCAGTCCCGGGACAGGGAGAGGCACTGAAGCTTTCTTT. This gives the protein CVSSPGTGRGTEAFF.

This chain links TRBV27 with TRBJ1-5; D unclear. Trimming removed 3 bases at V and 7 bases at J, with 13 bases between. CDR3 length: 14 residues. CDR1 and CDR2 from the germline V gene are MNHEY and SMNVEV (reference sequence). CDR3 sequence (DNA): TGTGCCAGCAGTTTTTCCCCTAACGGGCAGCCCCAGCATTTT. Protein product: CASSFSPNGQPQHF.

This chain connects TRBV21-1 to TRBJ1-1; no DNA check was done on the table's D call, TRBD1. TRBV21-1 is flagged as a pseudogene. The CDR3 length is 14 residues. CDR3 protein: CASSPPQIYTEAFF. The CDR3 nucleotides are TGTGCCAGCAGCCCCCCACAGATTTACACTGAAGCTTTCTTT.

This clone was recorded only once. The chain links TRBV5-1 to TRBJ2-7; tentatively, D is TRBD2 (6 bases). The CDR3 sequence is 15 residues long. The V gene's germline CDR1 is SGHRS and CDR2 YFSETQ. Trimming stripped 6 bases from V and 3 bases from J, with 19 bases between. For the CDR3, the DNA is TGCGCCAGCACCTCCGCCGGGCCGGGGGACTACGAGCAGTACTTC. It translates to CASTSAGPGDYEQYF.

This chain joins TRBV19 and TRBJ2-5; no clear D. The germline V gene encodes CDR1 LNHDA and CDR2 SQIVND (reference sequence). Trimming stripped 3 bases from V and 1 base from J, with 6 bases between. The CDR3 is 13 amino acids. CDR3 DNA: TGTGCCAGTAGTATGAGCCTCCAAGAGACCCAGTACTTC. Amino acid sequence: CASSMSLQETQYF.

This clone was found a few times. The chain has TRBV6-4 and TRBJ2-3; 12 nucleotides align to TRBD2. With V trimmed by 10 bases and J by 3 bases, 5 bases remained unmatched. The CDR3 length is 14 residues. Germline V gene sequence: CDR1 MRHNA, CDR2 SNTAGT. The CDR3 bases are TGTGCCACCCGGACTAGCGGGGAGACAGATACGCAGTATTTT. Residues: CATRTSGETDTQYF.